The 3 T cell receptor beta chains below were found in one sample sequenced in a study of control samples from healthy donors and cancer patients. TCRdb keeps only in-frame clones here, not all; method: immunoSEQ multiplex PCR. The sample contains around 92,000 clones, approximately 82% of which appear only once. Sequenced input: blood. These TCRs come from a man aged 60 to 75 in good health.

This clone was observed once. The CDR3 DNA sequence: TGTGCCAGCTCGCTCGGGACAGGGGCGGCTAACTATGGCTACACCTTC. Translating gives CASSLGTGAANYGYTF. This chain uses TRBV18 with TRBJ1-2; TRBD1 matches at 10 bases. The CDR3 runs to 16 residues. Looked up from germline, CDR1 is KGHSH and CDR2 is LQKENI. After removal of 6 bases from V and 0 bases from J, the junction contained 7 bases not matched to a gene.

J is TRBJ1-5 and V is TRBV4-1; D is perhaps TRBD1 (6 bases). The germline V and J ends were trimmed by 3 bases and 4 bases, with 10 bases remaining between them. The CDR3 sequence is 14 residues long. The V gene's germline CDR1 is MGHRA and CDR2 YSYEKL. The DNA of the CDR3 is TGCGCCAGCAGCCAGCTAACAGGGAATCAGCCCCAGCATTTT. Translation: CASSQLTGNQPQHF.

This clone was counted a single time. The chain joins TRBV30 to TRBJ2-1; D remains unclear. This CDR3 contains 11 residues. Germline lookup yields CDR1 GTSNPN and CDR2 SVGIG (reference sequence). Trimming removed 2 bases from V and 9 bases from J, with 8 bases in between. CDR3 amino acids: CAWSRTIEQFF. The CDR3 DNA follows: TGTGCCTGGAGTCGAACTATTGAGCAGTTCTTC. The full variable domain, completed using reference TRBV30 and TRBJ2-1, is SQTIHQWPATLVQPVGSPLSLECTVEGTSNPNLYWYRQAAGRGLQLLFYSVGIGQISSEVPQNLSASRPQDRQFILSSKKLLLSDSGFYLCAWSRTIEQFFGPGTRLTVL.